One and the same sample provided the 3 T cell receptor beta chains below, sequenced in a study of T cell repertoires in cytomegalovirus infection. Each CDR3 protein gets one entry after TCRdb re-called the reads with MiXCR. The sample carries roughly 720,000 distinct CDR3 sequences, roughly 36% recorded once. The specimen was PBMCs. These receptors came from a human donor in good health (CMV status not recorded). Some clones in this sample may be carry-over from other donors' samples.

This clonotype was detected only a few times. This rearrangement joins TRBV28 to TRBJ1-6, with 10 bases fitting TRBD1. The CDR3 has 17 amino acids. Per the germline V gene, CDR1 is MDHEN and CDR2 is SYDVKM. Unmatched junction bases numbered 9, after V lost 6 bases and J lost 4 bases. The DNA for the CDR3 is TGTGCCAGCAGACAAACGACGGGACAGGGGTATAATTCACCCCTCCACTTT. Residues: CASRQTTGQGYNSPLHF.

The chain has TRBV28 and TRBJ2-1, with D possibly being TRBD2 (5 bases). This CDR3 spans 16 amino acids. V lost 3 bases to trimming and J lost 3 bases, with 15 bases between them. Germline-derived CDR1 and CDR2 are MDHEN and SYDVKM. CDR3 loop: CASSLPGSAIYNEQFF. CDR3 coding DNA: TGTGCCAGCAGTTTGCCGGGGTCAGCGATCTACAATGAGCAGTTCTTC.

V gene TRBV12-3 or TRBV12-4 combines with J gene TRBJ1-1; unclear D gene. Trimming took off 1 base at V and 8 bases at J, with 14 bases between the two ends. This CDR3 contains 14 residues. The CDR3 coding sequence is TGTGCCAGCAGTTTAGGCTCCCAACCCTCGGAAGCTTTCTTT. Translated: CASSLGSQPSEAFF.